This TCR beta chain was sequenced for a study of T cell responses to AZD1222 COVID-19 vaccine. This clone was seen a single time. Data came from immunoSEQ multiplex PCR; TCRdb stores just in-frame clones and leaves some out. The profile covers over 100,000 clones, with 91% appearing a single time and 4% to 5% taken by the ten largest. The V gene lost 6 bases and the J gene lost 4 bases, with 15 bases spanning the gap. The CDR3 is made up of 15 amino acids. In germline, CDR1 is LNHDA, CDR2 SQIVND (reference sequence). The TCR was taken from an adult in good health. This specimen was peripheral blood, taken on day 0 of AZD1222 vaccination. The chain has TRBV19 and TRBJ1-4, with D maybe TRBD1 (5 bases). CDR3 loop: CASSLGTRVNEKLFF. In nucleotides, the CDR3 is TGTGCCAGTAGCCTCGGGACCCGGGTTAATGAAAAACTGTTTTTT.